The TCR beta chain described here comes from a study of CD8 T cells in ankylosing spondylitis. Study-level points and caveats: Prior literature has documented some motif variants in synovial fluid and blood from reactive arthritis. In ankylosing spondylitis patients, matched synovial fluid reportedly showed significant enrichment of disease-linked clones. A TCR beta motif of under ten highly homologous variants seemed to mark ankylosing spondylitis blood.

For TCR beta, libraries came from quantitative 5'-RACE with molecular barcodes. TCRdb re-analysed the 5' RACE reads in MiXCR, keeping a single row per CDR3 protein. The sample includes some 140,000 distinct CDR3 sequences, more than 9.5% seen only once; the top ten take around 4.3%. Points on this clonotype: Its antigen is not known. Possible read error: a much larger clone is one base away.

This CDR3 contains 13 residues. This sequence joins TRBV12-3 or TRBV12-4 and TRBJ2-7, with a weak D call TRBD1 (6 bases). Sequencing used blood, either unsorted or a sorted T cell fraction (not recorded which). The receptor was isolated from a female donor with ankylosing spondylitis or in good health (not recorded which). In nucleotides, the CDR3 is TGTGCCAGCAGTCCGACAGGAACCTACGAGCAGTGCTTC. Translation gives CASSPTGTYEQCF.